This T cell receptor beta chain appears in the sequencing data of a study of blood T cells in healthy people across ages. The second PCR ran about 6 to 11 cycles with a sample-barcoded 5' primer and J-beta primers. MiXCR was run by TCRdb on the 5' RACE reads, yielding one entry per CDR3 protein. The data show 1.5 million to 2 million distinct CDR3 sequences, more than 35% seen once. With 7 bases removed from V and 4 bases from J, the gap between germline ends came to 16 bases. The V gene's germline CDR1 is SQVTM and CDR2 ANQGSEA. CDR3 length equals 13 residues. This sequence originates from a human donor in good health. The specimen was blood. The rearrangement joins TRBV29-1 to TRBJ2-5; possibly TRBD1 for D (6 bases). CDR3: CSANRARGETQYF. Written as DNA, the CDR3 is TGCAGCGCTAACAGGGCGAGGGGAGAGACCCAGTACTTC.